The rows below give T cell receptor beta chains drawn from one sample of a study of vaccination effects on CD4 cells after COVID-19. Profiling relied on immunoSEQ multiplex PCR, and the TCRdb table lists in-frame clones only, not all of them. In the table there are just under 45,000 clones, roughly 72% of which are singletons. These receptors' antigens are unknown. This sample comprised CD4+ T cells from PBMCs cultured with SARS-CoV-2 spike peptides, obtained before COVID-19 vaccination. The receptors were sampled from a human donor who received a COVID-19 vaccine. The CDR3 runs from the conserved cysteine through the conserved F or W. D genes are given only for firm matches. A row's size may be missing; if present it is once, few, many or a size class.

TRBV7-2	TRBJ1-4	NA	15	NA	CASSPGDTTNEKLFF	TGTGCCAGCAGCCCTGGGGACACAACTAATGAAAAACTGTTTTTT
TRBV3-1/TRBV3-2	TRBJ2-1	NA	14	NA	CASAPLAKANEQFF	TGTGCCAGCGCACCCCTAGCAAAGGCTAATGAGCAGTTCTTC
TRBV7-9	TRBJ2-5	NA	13	NA	CASSQVVQETQYF	TGTGCCAGCAGCCAAGTGGTGCAAGAGACCCAGTACTTC
TRBV6-4	TRBJ1-2	TRBD1	15	NA	CASSDSGTGGHGYTF	TGTGCCAGCAGTGACTCGGGGACAGGGGGCCATGGCTACACCTTC
TRBV6-5	TRBJ2-1	NA	14	NA	CASRERVSYNEQFF	TGTGCCAGCCGCGAGAGGGTGTCCTACAATGAGCAGTTCTTC
TRBV7-9	TRBJ2-4	NA	17	NA	CASSPSDQPGDENIQYF	TGTGCCAGCAGTCCAAGCGACCAACCCGGTGACGAAAACATTCAGTACTTC
TRBV7-8	TRBJ1-3	TRBD1	16	NA	CASSFFRQGQGNTIYF	TGTGCCAGCAGTTTTTTTAGACAGGGACAGGGAAACACCATATATTTT
TRBV7-8	TRBJ1-2	TRBD1	16	few	CASSLSLSGTGQGYTF	TGTGCCAGCAGCTTATCCTTATCCGGGACAGGGCAAGGCTACACCTTC
TRBV3-1/TRBV3-2	TRBJ1-2	TRBD1	13	NA	CASSLQGEYGYTF	TGTGCCAGCAGCCTACAGGGGGAGTATGGCTACACCTTC
TRBV4-1	TRBJ2-5	TRBD2	14	NA	CASSQGGGSGTQYF	TGCGCCAGCAGCCAAGGGGGGGGATCGGGGACCCAGTACTTC
TRBV6-5	TRBJ1-4	NA	14	NA	CASRRLGTEEKLFF	TGTGCCAGCAGGCGCCTTGGGACGGAGGAAAAACTGTTTTTT
TRBV4-1	TRBJ1-2	NA	16	NA	CASSQDDAGTNYGYTF	TGCGCCAGCAGCCAAGATGACGCAGGCACTAACTATGGCTACACCTTC
TRBV2	TRBJ1-5	TRBD1	15	few	CASSSGTGSNQPQHF	TGTGCCAGCAGTTCCGGGACAGGGAGCAATCAGCCCCAGCATTTT
TRBV15	TRBJ2-3	TRBD1	16	NA	CATSRSRDSNTDTQYF	TGTGCCACCAGCAGAAGCCGGGACAGCAACACAGATACGCAGTATTTT
TRBV14	TRBJ1-2	TRBD1	13	NA	CASSPDRNYGYTF	TGTGCCAGCAGCCCGGACAGGAACTATGGCTACACCTTC
TRBV4-1	TRBJ1-5	NA	18	NA	CASSPEGPGAYSNQPQHF	TGCGCCAGCAGCCCGGAGGGTCCAGGCGCTTATAGCAATCAGCCCCAGCATTTT
TRBV21-1	TRBJ2-2	NA	20	NA	CASSKGGPSSGGANTGELFF	TGTGCCAGCAGCAAAGGGGGCCCCTCTAGCGGGGGGGCGAACACCGGGGAGCTGTTTTTT
TRBV5-1	TRBJ2-3	NA	14	NA	CASSLQGFTDTQYF	TGCGCCAGCAGCTTACAGGGTTTCACAGATACGCAGTATTTT
TRBV5-1	TRBJ2-5	TRBD1	16	few	CASSLGQGARRETQYF	TGCGCCAGCAGCCTGGGACAGGGGGCTCGTAGAGAGACCCAGTACTTC
TRBV15	TRBJ1-4	NA	15	NA	CATSRGGGLGEKLFF	TGTGCCACCAGCAGAGGCGGGGGACTGGGTGAAAAACTGTTTTTT
TRBV10-2	TRBJ2-6	NA	18	NA	CASSPDGGRLGGANVLTF	TGCGCCAGCAGCCCCGACGGAGGGCGGCTAGGTGGGGCCAACGTCCTGACTTTC
TRBV7-2	TRBJ2-7	TRBD1	16	NA	CASSPDPRDRATSSTF	TGTGCCAGCAGCCCCGACCCTAGGGACAGGGCTACGAGCAGTACGTTC
TRBV2	TRBJ2-4	NA	15	NA	CASSSRVFVKNIQYF	TGTGCCAGCAGTTCGCGGGTTTTCGTCAAAAACATTCAGTACTTC
TRBV5-1	TRBJ1-3	NA	14	NA	CASSLASSGNTIYF	TGCGCCAGCAGCTTGGCCAGCTCTGGAAACACCATATATTTT
TRBV11-3	TRBJ2-2	NA	13	NA	CASSSTGYEELFF	TGTGCCAGCAGCTCAACAGGATACGAGGAGCTGTTTTTT
TRBV7-9	TRBJ1-2	NA	14	NA	CASSPPFTGGRGTF	TGTGCCAGCAGCCCCCCATTCACAGGTGGGCGGGGAACCTTC
TRBV14	TRBJ2-3	TRBD2	18	NA	CASSQMGGGTSSTDTQYF	TGTGCCAGCAGCCAAATGGGCGGGGGGACCTCAAGCACAGATACGCAGTATTTT
TRBV21-1	TRBJ2-5	NA	13	NA	CASSNVGEETQYF	TGTGCCAGCAGCAACGTCGGTGAAGAGACCCAGTACTTC
TRBV7-8	TRBJ1-2	TRBD1	15	NA	CASSFDRGRGYGYTF	TGTGCCAGCAGCTTTGACAGGGGGCGGGGGTATGGCTACACCTTC
TRBV18	TRBJ1-2	TRBD1	15	NA	CASSPGQGKDYGYTF	TGTGCCAGCTCACCTGGACAGGGCAAGGACTATGGCTACACCTTC
TRBV29-1	TRBJ1-1	TRBD1	14	NA	CSAGQGQIGTEAFF	TGCAGCGCTGGACAGGGTCAGATCGGCACTGAAGCTTTCTTT
TRBV19	TRBJ2-1	TRBD2	15	few	CASSMIGGGAIEQFF	TGTGCCAGTAGTATGATCGGCGGGGGGGCGATTGAGCAGTTCTTC
TRBV6-6	TRBJ2-3	NA	15	NA	CASRPSGRNTDTQYF	TGTGCCAGCAGGCCATCGGGCAGAAACACAGATACGCAGTATTTT
TRBV4-1	TRBJ2-1	NA	17	NA	CASSLTYPSGGVNEQFF	TGCGCCAGCAGCCTTACGTACCCTTCGGGGGGCGTGAATGAGCAGTTCTTC
TRBV6-5	TRBJ1-3	TRBD1	15	few	CASSPDRVSGNTIYF	TGTGCCAGCAGCCCCGACAGGGTCTCTGGAAACACCATATATTTT
TRBV18	TRBJ1-2	TRBD1	17	NA	CASSPQKTGGAYHGYTF	TGTGCCAGCTCACCACAAAAAACAGGGGGCGCATACCATGGCTACACCTTC
TRBV1	TRBJ2-3	NA	15	NA	CTSSQEPVVRDTQYF	TGCACCAGCAGCCAAGAGCCGGTAGTCAGGGATACGCAGTATTTT
TRBV27	TRBJ2-1	TRBD2	16	NA	CASSLTGGALKDEQFF	TGTGCCAGCAGTCTAACGGGGGGGGCCTTAAAGGATGAGCAGTTCTTC
TRBV7-2	TRBJ2-2	NA	13	NA	CASSLGGLGELFF	TGTGCCAGCAGCTTAGGGGGGCTCGGGGAGCTGTTTTTT
TRBV6-6	TRBJ2-1	NA	13	NA	CASILEGVGEQFF	TGTGCCAGCATTCTTGAGGGCGTCGGTGAGCAGTTCTTC
TRBV18	TRBJ1-1	TRBD1	15	few	CASSRGQVENTEAFF	TGTGCCAGCTCACGGGGACAGGTCGAGAACACTGAAGCTTTCTTT
TRBV6-1	TRBJ1-4	NA	14	NA	CASSDGRDHEKLFF	TGTGCCAGCAGTGACGGACGGGACCATGAAAAACTGTTTTTT
TRBV5-1	TRBJ1-1	NA	16	once	CASSLEPRVGNTEAFF	TGCGCCAGCAGCTTGGAGCCCAGGGTGGGGAACACTGAAGCTTTCTTT
TRBV20-1	TRBJ2-3	TRBD2	11	NA	CRATSGGAQYF	TGCAGAGCGACCAGCGGGGGCGCGCAGTATTTT
TRBV7-7	TRBJ2-5	NA	14	once	CASSPTGLGETQYF	TGTGCCAGCAGCCCAACAGGCCTAGGGGAGACCCAGTACTTC
TRBV6-6	TRBJ2-3	TRBD1	16	once	CASSTLQGAVDATQYF	TGTGCCAGCAGTACGTTACAGGGGGCGGTGGATGCCACGCAGTATTTT
TRBV6-4	TRBJ2-6	NA	14	NA	CASSEFSGANVLTF	TGTGCCAGCAGTGAATTCTCTGGGGCCAACGTCCTGACTTTC
TRBV3-1/TRBV3-2	TRBJ1-3	NA	13	NA	CASSHISGNTIYF	TGTGCCAGCAGCCACATCTCTGGAAACACCATATATTTT
TRBV19	TRBJ2-3	TRBD2	15	NA	CASSIQRGSADTQYF	TGTGCCAGTAGTATTCAGCGGGGTAGTGCAGATACGCAGTATTTT